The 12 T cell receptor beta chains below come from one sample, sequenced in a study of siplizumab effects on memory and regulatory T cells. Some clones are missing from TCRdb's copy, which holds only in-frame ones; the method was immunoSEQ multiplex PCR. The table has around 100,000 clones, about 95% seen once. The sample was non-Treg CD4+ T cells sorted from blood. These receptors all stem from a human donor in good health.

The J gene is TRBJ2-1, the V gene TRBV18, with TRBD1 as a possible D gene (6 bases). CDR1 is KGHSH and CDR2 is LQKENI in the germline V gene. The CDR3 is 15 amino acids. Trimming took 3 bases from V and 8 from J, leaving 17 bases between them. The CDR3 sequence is CASSPPGGAFYEQFF. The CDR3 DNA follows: TGTGCCAGCTCACCTCCTGGGGGCGCTTTCTATGAGCAGTTCTTC.

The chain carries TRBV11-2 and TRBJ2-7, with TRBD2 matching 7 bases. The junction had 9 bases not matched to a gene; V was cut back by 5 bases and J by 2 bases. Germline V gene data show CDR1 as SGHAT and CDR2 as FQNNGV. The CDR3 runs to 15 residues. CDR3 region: CASSPTLAVTYEQYF. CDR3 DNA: TGTGCCAGCAGCCCGACCCTAGCGGTTACCTACGAGCAGTACTTC.

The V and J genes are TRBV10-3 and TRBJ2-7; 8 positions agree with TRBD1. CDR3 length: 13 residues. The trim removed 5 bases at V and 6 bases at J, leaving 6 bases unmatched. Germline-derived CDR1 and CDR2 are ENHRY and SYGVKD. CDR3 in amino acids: CAISRQGNGEQYF. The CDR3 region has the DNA TGTGCCATCAGTCGACAGGGGAATGGCGAGCAGTACTTC.

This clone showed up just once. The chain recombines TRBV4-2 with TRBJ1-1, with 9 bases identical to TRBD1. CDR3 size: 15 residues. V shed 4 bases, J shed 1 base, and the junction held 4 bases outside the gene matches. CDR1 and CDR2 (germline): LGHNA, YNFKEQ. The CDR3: CASSPETGGNTEAFF. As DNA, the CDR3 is TGTGCCAGCAGCCCCGAGACAGGGGGGAACACTGAAGCTTTCTTT.

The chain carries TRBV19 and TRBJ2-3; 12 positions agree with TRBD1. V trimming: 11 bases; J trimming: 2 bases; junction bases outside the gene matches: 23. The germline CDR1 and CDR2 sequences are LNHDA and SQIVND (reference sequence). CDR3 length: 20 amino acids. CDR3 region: CAGGPGTGGSLAEITDTQYF. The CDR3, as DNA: TGTGCCGGGGGCCCGGGGACAGGGGGCTCACTAGCGGAGATCACAGATACGCAGTATTTT.

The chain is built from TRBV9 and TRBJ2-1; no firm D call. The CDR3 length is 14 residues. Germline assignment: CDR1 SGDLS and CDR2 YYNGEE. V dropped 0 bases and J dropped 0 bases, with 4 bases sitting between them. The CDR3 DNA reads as TGTGCCAGCAGCGTAGCGGTCTCCTACAATGAGCAGTTCTTC. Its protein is CASSVAVSYNEQFF.

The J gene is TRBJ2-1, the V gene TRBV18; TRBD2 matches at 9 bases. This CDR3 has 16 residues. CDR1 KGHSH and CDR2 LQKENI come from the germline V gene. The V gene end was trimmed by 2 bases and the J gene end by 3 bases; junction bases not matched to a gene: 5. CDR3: CASSPISGSSYNEQFF. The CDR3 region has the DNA TGTGCCAGCTCACCAATTAGCGGGAGTAGCTACAATGAGCAGTTCTTC.

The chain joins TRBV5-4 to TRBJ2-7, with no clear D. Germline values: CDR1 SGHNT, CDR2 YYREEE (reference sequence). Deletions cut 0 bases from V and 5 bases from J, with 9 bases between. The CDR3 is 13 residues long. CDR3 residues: CASSLAGPNEQYF. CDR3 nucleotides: TGTGCCAGCAGCTTGGCCGGGCCCAACGAGCAGTACTTC.

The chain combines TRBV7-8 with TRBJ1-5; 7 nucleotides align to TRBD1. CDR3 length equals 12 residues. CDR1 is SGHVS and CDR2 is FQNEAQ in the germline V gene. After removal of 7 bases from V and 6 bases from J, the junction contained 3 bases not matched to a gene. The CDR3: CASTPGGQPQHF. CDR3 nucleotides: TGTGCCAGCACCCCAGGGGGTCAGCCCCAGCATTTT.

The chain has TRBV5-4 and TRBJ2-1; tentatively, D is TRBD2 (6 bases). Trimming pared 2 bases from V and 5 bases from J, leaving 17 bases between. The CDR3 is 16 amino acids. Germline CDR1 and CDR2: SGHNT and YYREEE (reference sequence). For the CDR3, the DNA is TGTGCCAGCAGCTTCCCCCTCCCGGGGGATAACAATGAGCAGTTCTTC. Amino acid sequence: CASSFPLPGDNNEQFF.

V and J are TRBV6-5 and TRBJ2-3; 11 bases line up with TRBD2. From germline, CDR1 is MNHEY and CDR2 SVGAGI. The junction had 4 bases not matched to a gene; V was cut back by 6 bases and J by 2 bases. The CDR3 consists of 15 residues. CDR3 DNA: TGTGCCAGCAGGGGACTAGCGGTTAACACAGATACGCAGTATTTT. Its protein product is CASRGLAVNTDTQYF.

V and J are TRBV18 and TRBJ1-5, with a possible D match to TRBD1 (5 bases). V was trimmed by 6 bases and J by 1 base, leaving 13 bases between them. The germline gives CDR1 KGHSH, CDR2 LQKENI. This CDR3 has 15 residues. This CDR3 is CASSRDQGSNQPQHF. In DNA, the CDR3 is TGTGCCAGCTCCCGGGATCAGGGAAGCAATCAGCCCCAGCATTTT.